This T cell receptor beta chain stems from a study of cytomegalovirus exposure and HLA in healthy donors (TCRdb year 2017). Concerning the study at large: An earlier analysis of roughly 500 of the donors reported 250 to 300 Gb of sequence data and 117 million unique TCR beta sequences from 150 million to 200 million T cells. Typing coverage differed by locus: A, B, C, DRB1 and DQB1 were typed in about 620-640 donors, DQA1 in 500 to 550, DPA1 in some 570, and DPB1 in around 440. In addition to the first cohort of 666 subjects, a separate validation cohort of 120 different subjects was used. Four or five DR-DQ haplotypes were treated as single units for association and clustering because of strong linkage in the cohort. In a later genetic analysis, genome-wide SNP genotypes for about 55% of the roughly 700 donors were used, and that subset was treated as a discovery cohort. Rather than using new phenotypic data, the later analysis identified candidate immune exposures from TCR beta sequences and from how often those sequences occurred across donors. A later analysis re-analyzed previously published TCR beta repertoires from about 730 donors and added high-resolution HLA genotyping to study TCR occurrence patterns. An earlier analysis of some 500 of the donors used high-throughput TCR beta sequencing to judge whether each TCR beta V gene segment behaved as functional or pseudogenic. HLA typing covered class I and class II loci at four-digit resolution. An early release that covered about 640 HLA-typed donors contained 250 to 350 gigabases of sequencing data and roughly 84 million unique TCR sequences. Every discovery cohort repertoire had been produced on one sequencing platform. To predict cytomegalovirus infection status, the study brought together high-throughput TCR immunosequencing, statistical association of individual TCRs with disease status, and machine learning. The genetic ancestry cluster associated with self-reported Caucasian donors included 65% to 90% of the roughly 390 genotyped donors. Donor age, sex, ethnicity and CMV serostatus were collected together with the repertoire data. The study used immunosequencing to profile the T cell repertoires of under 700 subjects and linked those repertoires to cytomegalovirus serostatus. Across 300 to 500 genotyped donors of the cohort, an average of 235,054 unique TCR beta nucleotide sequences per donor were sequenced, and roughly 20% of those sequences were non-productive. The study aimed to test whether cataloging public T cell receptors could reveal signatures of past pathogen exposure. The research as a whole found: In a later analysis, around 15,000 TCR beta sequences were associated with specific HLA alleles at a false discovery rate of 0.05. In vitro tests confirmed that a few of the cytomegalovirus-associated TCR beta chains recognize cytomegalovirus antigens. The cohort was sequenced for TCR beta chains only, and without alpha or paired-chain data the features that could be detected were limited. Because HLA typing was unavailable for some donors at each locus, only the typed subset was used in association tests. Because counts were too low, seventeen rarely observed V segments, including chromosome 9 orphons, were excluded from the earlier analysis of roughly 580 of the donors. Some IMGT-functional V segments, including TRBV6-2 and TRBV6-3, could not be distinguished by the 87-base-pair reads and were therefore excluded. A later genetic analysis associated a missense DCLRE1C variant with V-gene and J-gene trimming of TCR beta chains, and an independent cohort replicated the association. A later genetic analysis reported fewer N-insertions in productive TCRs among donors in an Asian-associated ancestry cluster than the roughly 640-donor mean. Roughly uniform sequencing depth across donors was assumed in presence/absence analyses, although this assumption may not hold. In both the original and validation cohorts, the classifier was reported to diagnose cytomegalovirus status with high specificity and sensitivity. A further reported finding was that TCR beta sequences accurately predicted the HLA-A and HLA-B alleles for most subjects in the first cohort. The sequencing pipeline was judged likely to have produced a cluster of highly shared sequence variants as a technical artifact. According to a later analysis, parvovirus B19, influenza, CMV and Epstein-Barr virus appeared linked to several top co-occurrence clusters. Most TCR sequences were seen in very few donors, while some public TCRs were found in many individuals. The study gave a list of 150 to 200 TCR beta chains associated with cytomegalovirus. Strong co-occurrence of HLA alleles, especially DR and DQ, made assigning TCR associations to individual alleles difficult. Correlated functional status among segregating V segments might reflect linkage disequilibrium, but an unknown experimental factor could not be ruled out. In a later analysis, the rate of TCR association differed among HLA loci, with DRB1 alleles having the most associated TCRs and HLA-C alleles having the fewest. For the cohort, immune exposure information was limited to CMV serostatus. A later analysis found that most CMV-associated TCR beta chains appeared HLA-restricted, with HLA associations seemingly driven largely by CMV exposure. The authors suggested that the approach could potentially be generalized to other disease states and immunological phenotypes. A later analysis found that HLA-associated TCR beta chains were more clonally expanded and had lower generation probabilities than equally common non-associated chains. In an earlier analysis of approximately 590 of the donors, most TCR beta V segments appeared in productive rearrangements about 90% or about 30% of the time, broadly matching IMGT annotations.

Libraries were constructed by the immunoSEQ multiplex PCR assay. The multiplex PCR relied on a mix of 60 forward primers for TCR Vbeta segments and 13 reverse primers for TCR Jbeta segments. The CDR3 region of rearranged TCR beta genes was amplified from genomic DNA by a multiplex PCR assay. The amplified TCR beta libraries were sequenced on the Illumina HiSeq System as 87-base-pair reads. Per the authors' processing: A later analysis tallied 70 million to 100 million unique TCR beta chains across the 660 or so repertoires, and approximately 12 million of those chains were shared by two or more donors. A nearest-neighbor algorithm error-corrected the raw reads and collapsed the reads into unique sequences, merging closely related sequences to remove PCR and sequencing errors. To assign V, D and J gene segments, CDR3 sequences were aligned to IMGT reference sequences. For a sequence to be retained, a match of at least six nucleotides was required to both a V gene segment and a J gene segment. A rearrangement was called productive if the CDR3 had no stop codons and remained in frame with V and J, and every other rearrangement was called non-productive. CDR3 was defined according to IMGT convention as the region running from the second conserved V-encoded cysteine to the conserved J-encoded phenylalanine. The earlier analysis of roughly 590 of the donors excluded sequences that lacked an unambiguous match to a single V gene segment. In an earlier analysis of 500 to 750 of the donors, V segments were called functional above 56.7% productive rearrangements and were called segregating when the between-donor standard deviation exceeded 5%. To diagnose cytomegalovirus status from the catalog of TCR beta chain sequences, a statistical classification framework was built. V and J gene assignment, in a later analysis, came from comparing TCR nucleotide sequences with IMGT/GENE-DB human TR gene sequences. In a later analysis, CDR3 sequences and most-parsimonious VDJ recombination scenarios were assigned using the TCRdist pipeline. In a later analysis, each TCR beta chain was defined by its CDR3 amino acid sequence together with its V-gene family, and reads lacking a unique V-gene family were excluded. As a way to deal with suspected cross-contamination and a sequencing artifact, a later analysis dropped over 550 nucleotide sequences that were highly shared and had low generation probability. For each public chain, a later analysis derived a clonal expansion index from normalized ranks of inferred template counts within each repertoire. A later analysis computed generation probabilities with a VDJ recombination model fitted to out-of-frame rearrangements, and checked the results against IGoR. In a later analysis, TCR-TCR, TCR-HLA and TCR-CMV co-occurrence was scored with hypergeometric tests, and a repertoire-size bias correction was applied to TCR pairs. False discovery rates were estimated in a later analysis by permuting HLA or CMV assignments 20 times. A later analysis grouped co-occurring TCRs with DBSCAN, adding TCRdist sequence similarity when clustering within HLA-allele-positive subsets. Repertoires with fewer than 30,000 or more than 120,000 public chains were left out of co-occurrence clustering, as were five repertoires with anomalous nucleotide sharing. The table was pulled from immuneACCESS by TCRdb, which kept in-frame rearrangements only. Such tables lose some clones; where checked, under half of the loss comes from unresolved V genes, and the rest has no known cause. V and J calls and clone size follow that table, whereas D and trimming were derived from the DNA. The sample records tens of thousands of clones, approximately 77% of which are singletons. The ten largest make up 3.5% to 4.5% of the sample.

The CDR3 numbers 15 residues from cysteine through phenylalanine. This entry keeps only the CDR3 DNA: 45 bases, framed from base 1. Looking up the germline V gene yields CDR1 MNHNS and CDR2 SASEGT. Trimming costs V 6 bases and J 5 bases, and their ends lie 19 bases apart. This clone was observed a few times. The antigen it recognizes is unknown. No per-base quality is available; no much larger clone lies one base away. The cohort consisted of more than 650 healthy bone marrow donors. Cohort members were all nominally healthy when sampled, although unrecorded immune exposures were likely present. The donor tested CMV seronegative and was one of the 352 seronegative cohort members. Every donor gave a peripheral blood sample, and the peripheral blood mononuclear cells from that sample were used for TCR beta sequencing. Genomic DNA was extracted from the blood cell samples with the Qiagen DNeasy Blood Extraction Kit.

The chain is encoded by TRBV6-1 joined to TRBJ2-5, with TRBD2 perhaps the D gene, on 5 matching bases. The sequence came from a man aged 25-45 years in good health and CMV-seronegative. Sequenced input: PBMCs. The sequenced DNA: TGTGCCAGCAGCTGGGCGATAAGCGGCCGGGAGACCCAGTACTTC. This gives the protein CASSWAISGRETQYF.